These 11 T cell receptor beta chains were sequenced from one sample in a study of blood T cell repertoires in COVID-19. Method: immunoSEQ multiplex PCR; TCRdb's copy keeps in-frame clones and lacks some. The table records 150,000 to 200,000 clones, about nine tenths of them present only once. The sequencing sample was made of peripheral blood. The receptors were sampled from a young man with COVID-19, enrolled during active disease.

The chain recombines TRBV7-9 with TRBJ2-6, with 7 bases aligning to TRBD1. The ends lost 3 bases at V and 0 bases at J; junction bases unmatched: 11. The CDR3 runs 19 residues. Germline V CDR1 and CDR2: SEHNR, FQNEAQ (reference sequence). CDR3 in DNA: TGTGCCAGCAGCTTTTTTCTTGGGACAGACTTCTCTGGGGCCAACGTCCTGACTTTC. Amino acid sequence: CASSFFLGTDFSGANVLTF.

The chain employs TRBV28 and TRBJ2-4; 8 bases agree with TRBD1. Per germline, CDR1 MDHEN and CDR2 SYDVKM. Trimming removed 4 bases from V and 6 bases from J; junction bases left unmatched: 5. The CDR3 covers 14 residues. CDR3 DNA: TGTGCCAGCAGTTCAGGGGGCGAGGGAAACATTCAGTACTTC. Translated: CASSSGGEGNIQYF. The whole variable domain, remainder taken from reference TRBV28 and TRBJ2-4, is DVKVTQSSRYLVKRTGEKVFLECVQDMDHENMFWYRQDPGLGLRLIYFSYDVKMKEKGDIPEGYSVSREKKERFSLILESASTNQTSMYLCASSSGGEGNIQYFGAGTRLSVL.

The chain recombines TRBV28 with TRBJ2-1, with a weak D call TRBD1 (6 bases). The CDR3 sequence is 15 residues long. Germline CDR1 MDHEN, CDR2 SYDVKM. Trimming cost V 4 bases and J 0 bases, with 10 bases left between them. Here the CDR3 reads CASSSDSSSYNEQFF. The CDR3 coding sequence is TGTGCCAGCAGTTCGGACAGTAGCTCCTACAATGAGCAGTTCTTC. The variable domain in full, completed from reference TRBV28 and TRBJ2-1, reads DVKVTQSSRYLVKRTGEKVFLECVQDMDHENMFWYRQDPGLGLRLIYFSYDVKMKEKGDIPEGYSVSREKKERFSLILESASTNQTSMYLCASSSDSSSYNEQFFGPGTRLTVL.

This clone was recorded once. The chain joins TRBV6-5 to TRBJ2-2; D is possibly TRBD2 (5 bases). The CDR3 loop spans 13 amino acids. V dropped 7 bases and J dropped 5 bases, with 11 bases sitting between them. Germline lookup yields CDR1 MNHEY and CDR2 SVGAGI. For the CDR3, the DNA is TGTGCCAGCACGACGGAGGCAACCGGGGAGCTGTTTTTT. It specifies CASTTEATGELFF.

The chain joins TRBV2 to TRBJ2-7; the match to TRBD2 covers 13 bases. The ends lost 7 bases at V and 5 bases at J; junction bases unmatched: 5. The CDR3 runs to 14 residues. From germline, CDR1 is SNHLY and CDR2 FYNNEI. For the CDR3, the DNA is TGTGCCAGCATGGGACTAGCGGGATTCAACGAGCAGTACTTC. Translation: CASMGLAGFNEQYF.

V usage is TRBV9 and J usage is TRBJ2-1; weak D call: TRBD1 (6 bases). Trimming shortened V by 4 bases and J by 8 bases, and 10 bases separated the two germline ends. The germline V gene encodes CDR1 SGDLS and CDR2 YYNGEE. This CDR3 has 12 residues. The CDR3 DNA follows: TGTGCCAGCAGCCCCACAGGGTATGAGCAGTTCTTC. Residues: CASSPTGYEQFF.

The chain recombines TRBV19 with TRBJ2-7, with 12 positions matching TRBD1. The J segment lost 13 bases and the V segment lost 9 bases, leaving 10 bases of the junction unmatched. The germline V gene has CDR1 LNHDA and CDR2 SQIVND (reference sequence). CDR3 length: 12 residues. CDR3 loop: CASSGGTGGAYF. The CDR3, as DNA: TGTGCCAGCTCAGGTGGGACAGGGGGCGCCTACTTC. The full variable domain, completed using reference TRBV19 and TRBJ2-7, is DGGITQSPKYLFRKEGQNVTLSCEQNLNHDAMYWYRQDPGQGLRLIYYSQIVNDFQKGDIAEGYSVSREKKESFPLTVTSAQKNPTAFYLCASSGGTGGAYFGPGTRLTVT.

V gene TRBV7-2 combines with J gene TRBJ2-7; 9 bases are a match to TRBD1. Trimming took 5 bases from V and 3 from J; bases not matched to a gene: 11. Per the germline V gene, CDR1 is SGHTA and CDR2 is FQGNSA. This CDR3 has 16 residues. Here the CDR3 reads CASSLGPRDRVYEQYF. CDR3 DNA: TGTGCCAGCAGCCTAGGCCCTCGGGACAGGGTCTACGAGCAGTACTTC. Filled out from reference TRBV7-2 and TRBJ2-7, the complete variable domain reads GAGVSQSPSNKVTEKGKDVELRCDPISGHTALYWYRQSLGQGLEFLIYFQGNSAPDKSGLPSDRFSAERTGGSVSTLTIQRTQQEDSAVYLCASSLGPRDRVYEQYFGPGTRLTVT.

This chain links TRBV7-2 with TRBJ2-3, with TRBD2 as a possible D gene (5 bases). Trimming cost V 1 base and J 4 bases, with 12 bases left between them. Germline loops: CDR1 SGHTA, CDR2 FQGNSA. The CDR3 spans 15 residues. The CDR3 DNA is TGTGCCAGCAGCTTAGTCGGTGGGAGCGCAGATACGCAGTATTTT. Its protein product is CASSLVGGSADTQYF.

This chain connects TRBV15 to TRBJ2-5, with D possibly matching TRBD2 (6 bases). This CDR3 spans 14 amino acids. Germline values: CDR1 LNHNV, CDR2 YYDKDF (reference sequence). The germline V and J ends were trimmed by 0 bases and 5 bases, with 10 bases remaining between them. The CDR3 region is CATSREPSAETQYF. The CDR3 region has the DNA TGTGCCACCAGCAGAGAACCTAGCGCCGAGACCCAGTACTTC.

The V call is TRBV25-1, the J call TRBJ2-1; D possibly corresponds to TRBD2 (6 bases). CDR3 length: 15 amino acids. V dropped 1 base and J dropped 5 bases, with 12 bases sitting between them. Germline lookup yields CDR1 MGHDK and CDR2 SYGVNS. CDR3 sequence (DNA): TGTGCCAGCAGTGAATGGTGGGGCGGGAACAATGAGCAGTTCTTC. Translated: CASSEWWGGNNEQFF.